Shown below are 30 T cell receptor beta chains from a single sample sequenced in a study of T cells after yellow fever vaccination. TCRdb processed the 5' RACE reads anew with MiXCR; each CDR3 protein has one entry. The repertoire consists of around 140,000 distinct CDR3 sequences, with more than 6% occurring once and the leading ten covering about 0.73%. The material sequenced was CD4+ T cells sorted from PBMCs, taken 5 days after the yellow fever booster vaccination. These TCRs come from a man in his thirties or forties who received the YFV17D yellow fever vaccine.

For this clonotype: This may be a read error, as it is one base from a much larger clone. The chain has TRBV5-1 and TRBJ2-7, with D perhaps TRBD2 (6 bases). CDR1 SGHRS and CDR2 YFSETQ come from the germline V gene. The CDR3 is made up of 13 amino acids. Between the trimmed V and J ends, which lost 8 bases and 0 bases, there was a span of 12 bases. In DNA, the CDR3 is TGCGCCAGGAGCCCGGGACTCTCCTACGAGCAGTACTTC. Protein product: CARSPGLSYEQYF.

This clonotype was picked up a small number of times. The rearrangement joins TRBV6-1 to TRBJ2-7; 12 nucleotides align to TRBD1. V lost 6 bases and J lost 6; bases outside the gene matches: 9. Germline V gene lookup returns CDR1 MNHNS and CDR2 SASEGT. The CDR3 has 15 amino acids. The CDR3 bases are TGTGCCAGCAGACACCGGGACAGGGGGCTCTTCGAGCAGTACTTC. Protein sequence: CASRHRDRGLFEQYF.

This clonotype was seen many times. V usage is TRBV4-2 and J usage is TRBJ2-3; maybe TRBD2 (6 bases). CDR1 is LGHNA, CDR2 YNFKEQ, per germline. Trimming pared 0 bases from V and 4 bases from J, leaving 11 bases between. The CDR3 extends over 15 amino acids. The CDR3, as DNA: TGTGCCAGCAGCCAAGATCGGGAGCAGGCAGATACGCAGTATTTT. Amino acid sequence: CASSQDREQADTQYF.

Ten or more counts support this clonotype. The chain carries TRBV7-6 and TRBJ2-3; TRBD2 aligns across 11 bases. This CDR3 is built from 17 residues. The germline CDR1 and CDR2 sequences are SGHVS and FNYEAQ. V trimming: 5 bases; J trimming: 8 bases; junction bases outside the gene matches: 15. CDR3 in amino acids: CASSPNTGTSGFGTQYF. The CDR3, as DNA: TGTGCCAGCAGCCCAAATACCGGGACTAGCGGTTTCGGTACGCAGTATTTT.

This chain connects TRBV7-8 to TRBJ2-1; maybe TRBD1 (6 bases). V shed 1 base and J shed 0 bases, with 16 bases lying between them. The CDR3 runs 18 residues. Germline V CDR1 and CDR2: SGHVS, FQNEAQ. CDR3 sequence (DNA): TGTGCCAGCAGCTTAGACCCGGTCAGGGGCTACTCCTACAATGAGCAGTTCTTC. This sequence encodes CASSLDPVRGYSYNEQFF.

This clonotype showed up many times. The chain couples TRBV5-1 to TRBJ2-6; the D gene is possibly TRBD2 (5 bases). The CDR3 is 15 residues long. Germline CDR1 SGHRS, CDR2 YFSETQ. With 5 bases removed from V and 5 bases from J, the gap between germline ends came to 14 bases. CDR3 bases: TGCGCCAGCAGTTCTCTGGGGAGATGGGCCAACGTCCTGACTTTC. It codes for CASSSLGRWANVLTF.

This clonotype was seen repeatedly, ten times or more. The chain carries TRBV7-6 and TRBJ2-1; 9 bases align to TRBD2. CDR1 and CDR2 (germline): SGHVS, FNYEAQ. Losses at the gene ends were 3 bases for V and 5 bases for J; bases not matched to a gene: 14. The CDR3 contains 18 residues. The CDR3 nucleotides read TGTGCCAGCAGCTTGATGGTGGCTAGCGGGATACTGAACAATGAGCAGTTCTTC. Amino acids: CASSLMVASGILNNEQFF.

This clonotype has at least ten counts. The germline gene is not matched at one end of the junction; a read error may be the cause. The DNA of the CDR3 is TGTGCCAGCAGTTTAGCAGGGCTCAGCCGGTGGTCCTACGAGCAGTACTTC. This gives the protein CASSLAGLSRWSYEQYF. The V and J genes are TRBV7-2 and TRBJ2-7, with D possibly TRBD1 on 5 matching bases. The CDR3 is made up of 17 amino acids. Looked up from germline, CDR1 is SGHTA and CDR2 is FQGNSA. The full variable domain, rest sourced from reference TRBV7-2 and TRBJ2-7, is GAGVSQSPSNKVTEKGKDVELRCDPISGHTALYWYRQSLGQGLEFLIYFQGNSAPDKSGLPSDRFSAERTGGSVSTLTIQRTQQEDSAVYLCASSLAGLSRWSYEQYFGPGTRLTVT.

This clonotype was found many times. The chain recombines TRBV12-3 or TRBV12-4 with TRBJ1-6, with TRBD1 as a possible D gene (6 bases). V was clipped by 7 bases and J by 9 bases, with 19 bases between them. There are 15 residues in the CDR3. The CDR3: CASTFGGGGSSPLHF. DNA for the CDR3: TGTGCCAGCACCTTTGGGGGAGGGGGGTCTTCACCCCTCCACTTT.

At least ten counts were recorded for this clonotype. The CDR3 region is CASSFLDSPYYEQYF. In DNA form, the CDR3 reads TGTGCCAGCAGTTTCCTCGACAGTCCCTACTACGAGCAGTACTTC. The chain couples TRBV27 to TRBJ2-7, with TRBD1 as a possible D gene (5 bases). V was pared by 3 bases and J by 3 bases, with 15 bases between. CDR1 and CDR2 from the germline V gene are MNHEY and SMNVEV (reference sequence). This CDR3 is built from 15 residues.

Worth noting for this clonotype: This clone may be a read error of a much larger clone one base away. For the CDR3, the DNA is TGTGCCAGCCTTTGGGGCTTGAACACTAAAGCTTTCTTT. Translated, it gives CASLWGLNTKAFF. This sequence joins TRBV6-2 or TRBV6-3 and TRBJ1-1, with D perhaps matching TRBD1 (5 bases). The CDR3 is 13 residues long. Germline values: CDR1 MNHEY, CDR2 SVGEGT.

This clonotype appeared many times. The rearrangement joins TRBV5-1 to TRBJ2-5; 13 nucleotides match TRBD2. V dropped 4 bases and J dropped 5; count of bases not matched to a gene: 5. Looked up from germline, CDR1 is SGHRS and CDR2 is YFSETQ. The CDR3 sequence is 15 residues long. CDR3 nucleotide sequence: TGCGCCAGCAGCAAAACTAGCGGGAGGGCCGAGACCCAGTACTTC. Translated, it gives CASSKTSGRAETQYF.

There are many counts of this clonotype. CDR3 sequence: CASSQGGLAGDSYEQYF. CDR3 sequence (DNA): TGCGCCAGCAGCCAAGGGGGGCTAGCGGGAGACTCCTACGAGCAGTACTTC. The rearrangement links TRBV4-1 to TRBJ2-7; 10 bases agree with TRBD2. J gave up 0 bases and V 1 base, and 6 bases lay outside the gene matches. The germline V gene has CDR1 MGHRA and CDR2 YSYEKL. The CDR3 is made up of 17 amino acids.

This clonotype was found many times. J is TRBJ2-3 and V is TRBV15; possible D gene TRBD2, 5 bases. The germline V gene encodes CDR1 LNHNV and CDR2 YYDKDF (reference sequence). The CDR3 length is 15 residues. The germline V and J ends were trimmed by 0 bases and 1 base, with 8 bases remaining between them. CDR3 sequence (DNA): TGTGCCACCAGCAGAGAAAAACTAGGCACAGATACGCAGTATTTT. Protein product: CATSREKLGTDTQYF.

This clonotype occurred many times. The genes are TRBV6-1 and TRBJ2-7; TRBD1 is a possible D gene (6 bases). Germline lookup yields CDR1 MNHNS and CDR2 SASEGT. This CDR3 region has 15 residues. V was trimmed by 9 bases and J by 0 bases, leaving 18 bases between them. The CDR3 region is CASSPTRGYSYEQYF. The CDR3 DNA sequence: TGTGCCAGTTCCCCGACCAGGGGATACTCCTACGAGCAGTACTTC.

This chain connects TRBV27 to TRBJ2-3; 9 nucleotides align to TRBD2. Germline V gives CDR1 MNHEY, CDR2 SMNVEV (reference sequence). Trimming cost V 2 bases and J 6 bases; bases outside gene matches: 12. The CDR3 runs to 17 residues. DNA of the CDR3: TGTGCCAGCAGTTTACTTAAACTAGCGGGCAAGACGGATACGCAGTATTTT. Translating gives CASSLLKLAGKTDTQYF.

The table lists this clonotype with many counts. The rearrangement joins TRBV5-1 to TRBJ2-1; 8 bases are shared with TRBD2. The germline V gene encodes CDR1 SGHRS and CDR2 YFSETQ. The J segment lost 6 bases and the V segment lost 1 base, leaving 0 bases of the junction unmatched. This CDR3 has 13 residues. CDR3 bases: TGCGCCAGCAGCTTGACTAGCGGCAATGAGCAGTTCTTC. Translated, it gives CASSLTSGNEQFF. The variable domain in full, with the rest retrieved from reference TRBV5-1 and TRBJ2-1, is KAGVTQTPRYLIKTRGQQVTLSCSPISGHRSVSWYQQTPGQGLQFLFEYFSETQRNKGNFPGRFSGRQFSNSRSEMNVSTLELGDSALYLCASSLTSGNEQFFGPGTRLTVL.

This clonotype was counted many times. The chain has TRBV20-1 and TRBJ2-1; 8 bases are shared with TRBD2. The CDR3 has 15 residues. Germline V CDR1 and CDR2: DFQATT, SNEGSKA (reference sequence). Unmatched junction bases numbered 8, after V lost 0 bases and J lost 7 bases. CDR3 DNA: TGCAGTGCTAGAGAAGGGACTAGTCCTCAAAATGAGCAGTTCTTC. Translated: CSAREGTSPQNEQFF.

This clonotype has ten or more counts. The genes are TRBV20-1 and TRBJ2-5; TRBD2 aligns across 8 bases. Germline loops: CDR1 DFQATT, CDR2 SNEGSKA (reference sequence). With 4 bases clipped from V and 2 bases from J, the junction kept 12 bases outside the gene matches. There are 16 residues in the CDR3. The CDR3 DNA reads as TGCAGTGCTACCGAAAATCGACTAGCGCCTCAAGAGACCCAGTACTTC. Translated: CSATENRLAPQETQYF.

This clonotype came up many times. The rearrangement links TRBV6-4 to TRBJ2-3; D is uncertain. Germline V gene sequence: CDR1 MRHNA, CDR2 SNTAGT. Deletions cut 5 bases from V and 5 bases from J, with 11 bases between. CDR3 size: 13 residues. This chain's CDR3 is CASSQSWEDTQYF. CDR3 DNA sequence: TGTGCCAGCAGTCAGTCTTGGGAAGATACGCAGTATTTT.

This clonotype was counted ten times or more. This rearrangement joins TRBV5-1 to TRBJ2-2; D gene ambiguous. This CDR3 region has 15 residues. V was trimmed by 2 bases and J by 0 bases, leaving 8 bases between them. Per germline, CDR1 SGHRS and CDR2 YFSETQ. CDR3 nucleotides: TGCGCCAGCAGCTTAGAGAGACCGAACACCGGGGAGCTGTTTTTT. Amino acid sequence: CASSLERPNTGELFF.

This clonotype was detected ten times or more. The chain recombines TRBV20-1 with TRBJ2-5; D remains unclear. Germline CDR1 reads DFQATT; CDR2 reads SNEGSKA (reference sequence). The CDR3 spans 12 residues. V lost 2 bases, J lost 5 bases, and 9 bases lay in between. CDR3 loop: CSARRASETQYF. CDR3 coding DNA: TGCAGTGCTAGACGGGCCTCCGAGACCCAGTACTTC.

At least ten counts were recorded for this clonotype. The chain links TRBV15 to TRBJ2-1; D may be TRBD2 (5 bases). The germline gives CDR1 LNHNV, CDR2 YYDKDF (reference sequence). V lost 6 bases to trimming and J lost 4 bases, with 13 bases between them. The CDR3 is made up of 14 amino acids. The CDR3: CATSRSSGYNEQFF. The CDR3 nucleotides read TGTGCCACCAGTAGGAGCTCGGGATACAATGAGCAGTTCTTC.

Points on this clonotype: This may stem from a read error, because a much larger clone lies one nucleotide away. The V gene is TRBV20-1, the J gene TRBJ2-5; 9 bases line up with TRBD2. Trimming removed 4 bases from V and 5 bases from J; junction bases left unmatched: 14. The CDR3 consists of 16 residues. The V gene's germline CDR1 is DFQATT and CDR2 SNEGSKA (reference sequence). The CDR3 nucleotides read TGCAGTGCTAACCTAGCGGGGTCACCTTTCTGGGAGACCCAGTACTTC. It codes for CSANLAGSPFWETQYF.

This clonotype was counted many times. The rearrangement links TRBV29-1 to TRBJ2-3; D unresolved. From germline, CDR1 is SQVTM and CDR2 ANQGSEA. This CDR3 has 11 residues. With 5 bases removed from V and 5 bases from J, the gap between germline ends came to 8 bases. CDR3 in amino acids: CSVRHQDTQYF. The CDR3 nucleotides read TGCAGCGTTCGACACCAAGATACGCAGTATTTT.

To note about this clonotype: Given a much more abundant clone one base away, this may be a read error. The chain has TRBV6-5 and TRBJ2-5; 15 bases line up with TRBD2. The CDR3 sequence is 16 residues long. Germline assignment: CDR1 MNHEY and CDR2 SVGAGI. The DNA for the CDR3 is TGTGCCGGCAGTTACCAGGGACTAGCGGGAGGTGATACCCAGTACTTC. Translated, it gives CAGSYQGLAGGDTQYF.

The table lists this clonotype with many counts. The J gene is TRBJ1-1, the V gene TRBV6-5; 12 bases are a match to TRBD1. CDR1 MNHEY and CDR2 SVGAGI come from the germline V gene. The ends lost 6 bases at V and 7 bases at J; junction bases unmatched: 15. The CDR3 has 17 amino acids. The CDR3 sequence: CASRVLIGTGGRGEAFF. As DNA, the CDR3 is TGTGCCAGCAGAGTACTCATAGGGACAGGGGGCAGGGGTGAAGCTTTCTTT.

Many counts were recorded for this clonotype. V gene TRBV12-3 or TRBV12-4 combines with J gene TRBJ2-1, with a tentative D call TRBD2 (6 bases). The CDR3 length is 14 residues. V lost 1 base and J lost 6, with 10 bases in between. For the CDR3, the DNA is TGTGCCAGCAGTTTAGGGTTAGCGGTCAATGAGCAGTTCTTC. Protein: CASSLGLAVNEQFF.

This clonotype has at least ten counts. The CDR3 DNA is TGTGCCAGCAGCTTAGATCAGCCAGATACGCAGTATTTT. Amino acids: CASSLDQPDTQYF. V is TRBV11-2 and J is TRBJ2-3; D is ambiguous. The CDR3 is 13 amino acids. The V gene's germline CDR1 is SGHAT and CDR2 FQNNGV. Trimming took off 0 bases at V and 4 bases at J, with 5 bases between the two ends.

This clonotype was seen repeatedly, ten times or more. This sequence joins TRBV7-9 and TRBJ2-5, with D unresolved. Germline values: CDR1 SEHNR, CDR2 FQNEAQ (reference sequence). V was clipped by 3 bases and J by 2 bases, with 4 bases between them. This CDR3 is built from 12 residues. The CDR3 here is CASSFSQETQYF. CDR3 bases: TGTGCCAGCAGCTTTTCGCAAGAGACCCAGTACTTC. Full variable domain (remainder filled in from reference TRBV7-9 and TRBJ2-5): DTGVSQNPRHKITKRGQNVTFRCDPISEHNRLYWYRQTLGQGPEFLTYFQNEAQLEKSRLLSDRFSAERPKGSFSTLEIQRTEQGDSAMYLCASSFSQETQYFGPGTRLLVL.